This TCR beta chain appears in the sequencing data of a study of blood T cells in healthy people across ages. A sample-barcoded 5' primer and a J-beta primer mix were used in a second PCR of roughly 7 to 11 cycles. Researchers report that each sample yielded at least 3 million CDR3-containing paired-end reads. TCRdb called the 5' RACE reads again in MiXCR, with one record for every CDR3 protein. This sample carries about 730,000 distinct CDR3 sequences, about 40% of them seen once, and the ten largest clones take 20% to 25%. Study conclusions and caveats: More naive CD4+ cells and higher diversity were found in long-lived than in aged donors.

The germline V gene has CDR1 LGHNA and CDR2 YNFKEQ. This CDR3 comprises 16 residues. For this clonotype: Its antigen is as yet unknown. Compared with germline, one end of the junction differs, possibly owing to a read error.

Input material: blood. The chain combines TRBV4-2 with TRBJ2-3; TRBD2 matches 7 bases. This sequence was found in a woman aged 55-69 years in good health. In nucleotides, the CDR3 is TGTGCCAGCAGCCAAGAGAAGCGGGGAGCCACAGGTACGCAGTATTTT. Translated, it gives CASSQEKRGATGTQYF.